This TCR beta chain emerged from a study of identical twins. Broader study findings: The same donors were not followed; conclusions instead depended on cross-sectional statistical analysis. Zero-insertion analyses might be partly confounded by invariant T cells like MAIT and iNKT.

The CDR3 loop spans 16 amino acids. CDR1 LNHNV and CDR2 YYDKDF come from the germline V gene (reference sequence). Trimming cost V 0 bases and J 2 bases, with 14 bases left between them. TCRdb recomputed calls from the 5' RACE reads with MiXCR, one row per CDR3 protein. In the table there are hundreds of thousands of distinct CDR3 sequences, about 7.1% of which are singletons. Concerning this clonotype itself: What it recognizes is unknown.

In every case, the donor was a healthy Caucasian. In addition, the sample was reused for a study of yellow fever vaccine responses in identical twins.

The sequence was obtained from a woman between 18 and 29 years old in good health. Specimen: PBMCs. The rearrangement links TRBV15 to TRBJ2-7, with D tentatively TRBD2 (5 bases). CDR3 region: CATSRDMQSGTYEQYF. DNA for the CDR3: TGTGCCACCAGCAGAGATATGCAGTCGGGGACCTACGAGCAGTACTTC.